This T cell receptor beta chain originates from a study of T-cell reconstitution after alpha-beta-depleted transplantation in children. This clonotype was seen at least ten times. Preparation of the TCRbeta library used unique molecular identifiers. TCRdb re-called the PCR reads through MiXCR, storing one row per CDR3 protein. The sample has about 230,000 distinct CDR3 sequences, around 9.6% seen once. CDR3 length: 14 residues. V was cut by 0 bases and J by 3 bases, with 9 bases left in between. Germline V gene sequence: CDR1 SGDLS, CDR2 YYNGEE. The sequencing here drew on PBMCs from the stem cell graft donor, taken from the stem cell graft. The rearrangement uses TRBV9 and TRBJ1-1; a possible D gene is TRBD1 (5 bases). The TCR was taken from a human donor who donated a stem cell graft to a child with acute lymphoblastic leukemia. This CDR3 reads CASSVVGRDTEAFF. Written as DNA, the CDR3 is TGTGCCAGCAGCGTAGTGGGACGGGACACTGAAGCTTTCTTT.